Given below is one T cell receptor (beta chain) in context. These data are taken from a study of blood T cell repertoires in COVID-19. Measured with immunoSEQ multiplex PCR; TCRdb has only the in-frame clones, and not every one. Here the sample spans approximately 100,000 clones, about 80% being singletons. The CDR3 length is 13 residues. Per the germline V gene, CDR1 is GTSNPN and CDR2 is SVGIG (reference sequence). Trimming removed 0 bases from V and 5 bases from J, with 10 bases in between. The chain has TRBV30 and TRBJ2-5, with D possibly TRBD2 on 6 matching bases. Sequenced: peripheral blood. This receptor was identified in a man between 60 and 75 years old with acute or convalescent COVID-19. The chain's CDR3 is CAWSVGGPETQYF. The CDR3 nucleotides are TGTGCCTGGAGTGTTGGAGGGCCGGAGACCCAGTACTTC.